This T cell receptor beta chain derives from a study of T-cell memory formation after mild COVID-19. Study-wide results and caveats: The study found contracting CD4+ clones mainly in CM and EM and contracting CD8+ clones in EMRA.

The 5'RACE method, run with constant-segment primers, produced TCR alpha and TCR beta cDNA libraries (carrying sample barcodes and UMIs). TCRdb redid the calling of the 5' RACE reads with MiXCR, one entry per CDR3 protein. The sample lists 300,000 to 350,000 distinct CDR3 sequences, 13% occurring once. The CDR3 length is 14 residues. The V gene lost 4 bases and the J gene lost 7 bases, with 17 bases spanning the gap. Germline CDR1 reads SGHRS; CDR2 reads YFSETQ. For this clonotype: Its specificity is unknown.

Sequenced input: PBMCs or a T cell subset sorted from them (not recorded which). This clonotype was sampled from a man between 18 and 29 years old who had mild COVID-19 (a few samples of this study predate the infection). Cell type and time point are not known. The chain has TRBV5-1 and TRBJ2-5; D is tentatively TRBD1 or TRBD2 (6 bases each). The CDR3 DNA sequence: TGCGCCAGCAGCGAAACCCTCGGGGGCCGGACCCAGTACTTC. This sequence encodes CASSETLGGRTQYF.